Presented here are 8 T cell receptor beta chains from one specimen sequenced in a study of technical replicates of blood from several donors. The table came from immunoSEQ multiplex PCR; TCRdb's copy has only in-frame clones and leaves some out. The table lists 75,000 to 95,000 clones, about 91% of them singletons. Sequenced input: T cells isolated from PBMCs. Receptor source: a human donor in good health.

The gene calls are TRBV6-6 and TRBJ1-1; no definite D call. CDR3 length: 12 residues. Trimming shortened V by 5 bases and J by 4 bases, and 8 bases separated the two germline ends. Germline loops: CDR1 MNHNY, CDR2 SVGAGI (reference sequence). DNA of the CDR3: TGTGCCAGCAGTCTAGTTAGCACTGAAGCTTTCTTT. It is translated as CASSLVSTEAFF.

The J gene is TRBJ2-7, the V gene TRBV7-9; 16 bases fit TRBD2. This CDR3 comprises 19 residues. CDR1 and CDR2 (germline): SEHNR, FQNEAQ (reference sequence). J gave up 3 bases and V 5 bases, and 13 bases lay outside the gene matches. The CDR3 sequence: CASSPGTSGRAGGIYEQYF. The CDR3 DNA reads TGTGCCAGCAGCCCAGGGACTAGCGGGAGGGCCGGGGGGATCTACGAGCAGTACTTC.

The CDR3 nucleotides read TGTGCCAGCAGCCAAGAGTTGATCGGGACAACCTATGGCTACACCTTC. Its protein product is CASSQELIGTTYGYTF. V and J are TRBV4-2 and TRBJ1-2; perhaps TRBD1 as D (6 bases). The V gene lost 0 bases and the J gene lost 4 bases, with 15 bases spanning the gap. The V gene's germline CDR1 is LGHNA and CDR2 YNFKEQ. This CDR3 has 16 residues.

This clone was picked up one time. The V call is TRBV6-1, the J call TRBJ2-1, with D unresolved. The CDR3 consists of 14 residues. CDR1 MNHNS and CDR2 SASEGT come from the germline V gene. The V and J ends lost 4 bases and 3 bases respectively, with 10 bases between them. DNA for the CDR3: TGTGCCAGCAGTGTCTCCCCCGTCTACAATGAGCAGTTCTTC. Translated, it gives CASSVSPVYNEQFF.

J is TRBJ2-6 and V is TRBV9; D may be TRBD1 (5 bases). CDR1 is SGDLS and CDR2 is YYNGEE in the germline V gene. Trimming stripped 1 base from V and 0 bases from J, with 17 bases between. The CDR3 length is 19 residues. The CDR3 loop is CASSVLGTGLRSGANVLTF. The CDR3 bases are TGTGCCAGCAGCGTATTAGGAACAGGTTTACGCTCTGGGGCCAACGTCCTGACTTTC.

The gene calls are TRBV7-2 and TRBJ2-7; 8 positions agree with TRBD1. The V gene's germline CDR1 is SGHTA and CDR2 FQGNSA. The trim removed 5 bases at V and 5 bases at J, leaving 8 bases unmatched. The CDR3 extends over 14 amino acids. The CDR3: CASSPSAGGDEQYF. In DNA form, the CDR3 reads TGTGCCAGCAGCCCAAGTGCAGGGGGCGACGAGCAGTACTTC.

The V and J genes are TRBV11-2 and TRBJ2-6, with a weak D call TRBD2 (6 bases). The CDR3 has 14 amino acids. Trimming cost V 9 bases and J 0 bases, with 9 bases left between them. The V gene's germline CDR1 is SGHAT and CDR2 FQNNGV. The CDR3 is CARGGGSGANVLTF. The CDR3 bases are TGTGCCAGGGGGGGAGGCTCTGGGGCCAACGTCCTGACTTTC.

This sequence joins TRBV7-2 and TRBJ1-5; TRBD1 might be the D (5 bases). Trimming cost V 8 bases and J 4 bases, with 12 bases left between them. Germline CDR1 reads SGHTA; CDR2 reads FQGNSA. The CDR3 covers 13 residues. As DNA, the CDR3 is TGTGCCAGCCAAAGGGGCGGTAATCAGCCCCAGCATTTT. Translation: CASQRGGNQPQHF.